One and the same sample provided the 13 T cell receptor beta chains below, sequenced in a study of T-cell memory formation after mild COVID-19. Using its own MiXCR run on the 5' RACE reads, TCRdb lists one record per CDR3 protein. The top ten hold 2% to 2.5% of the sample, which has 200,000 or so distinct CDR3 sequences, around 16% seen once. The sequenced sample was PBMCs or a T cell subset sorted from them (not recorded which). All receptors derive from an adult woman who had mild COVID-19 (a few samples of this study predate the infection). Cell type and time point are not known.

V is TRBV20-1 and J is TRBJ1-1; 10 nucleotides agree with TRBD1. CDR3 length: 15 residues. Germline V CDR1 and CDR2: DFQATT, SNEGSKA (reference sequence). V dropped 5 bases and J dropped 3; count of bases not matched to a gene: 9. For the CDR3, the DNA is TGCAGTGCTGGACAGGGGGTCGCAGACTACACTGAAGCTTTCTTT. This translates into CSAGQGVADYTEAFF.

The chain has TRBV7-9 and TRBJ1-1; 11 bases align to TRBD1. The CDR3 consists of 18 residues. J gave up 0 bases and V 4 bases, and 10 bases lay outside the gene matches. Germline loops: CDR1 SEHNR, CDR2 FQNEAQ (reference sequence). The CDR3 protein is CASSWTGGASKLNTEAFF. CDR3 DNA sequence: TGTGCCAGCAGCTGGACAGGGGGCGCCTCCAAACTGAACACTGAAGCTTTCTTT.

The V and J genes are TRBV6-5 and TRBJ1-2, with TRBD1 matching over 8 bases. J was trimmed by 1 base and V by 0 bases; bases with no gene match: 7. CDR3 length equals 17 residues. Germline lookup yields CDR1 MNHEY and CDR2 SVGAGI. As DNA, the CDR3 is TGTGCCAGCAGTTACTCGGGACTGACAGGGGTTAACTATGGCTACACCTTC. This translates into CASSYSGLTGVNYGYTF.

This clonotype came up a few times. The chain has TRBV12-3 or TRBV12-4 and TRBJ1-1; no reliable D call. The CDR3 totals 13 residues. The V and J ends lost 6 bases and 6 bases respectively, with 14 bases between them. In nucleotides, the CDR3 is TGTGCCAGCAGCTCAGAAGGGTTTTCTGAAGCTTTCTTT. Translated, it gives CASSSEGFSEAFF.

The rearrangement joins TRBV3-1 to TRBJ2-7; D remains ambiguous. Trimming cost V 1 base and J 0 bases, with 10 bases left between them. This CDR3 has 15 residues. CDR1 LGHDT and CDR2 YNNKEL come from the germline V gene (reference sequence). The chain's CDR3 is CASSQAGYPSYEQYF. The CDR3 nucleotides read TGTGCCAGCAGCCAAGCGGGTTACCCCTCCTACGAGCAGTACTTC.

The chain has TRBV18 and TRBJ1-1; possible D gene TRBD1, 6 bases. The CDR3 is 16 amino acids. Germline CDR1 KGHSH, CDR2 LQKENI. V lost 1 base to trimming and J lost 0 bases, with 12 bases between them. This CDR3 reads CASSPRQRGMNTEAFF. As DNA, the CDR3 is TGTGCCAGCTCACCACGTCAGAGGGGGATGAACACTGAAGCTTTCTTT.

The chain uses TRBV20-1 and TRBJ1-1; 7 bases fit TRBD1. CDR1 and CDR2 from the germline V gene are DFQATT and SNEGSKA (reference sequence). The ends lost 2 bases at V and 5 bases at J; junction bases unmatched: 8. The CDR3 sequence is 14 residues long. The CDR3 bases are TGCAGTGCTAGATCGTCAGGGGGAGGGACTGAAGCTTTCTTT. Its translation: CSARSSGGGTEAFF.

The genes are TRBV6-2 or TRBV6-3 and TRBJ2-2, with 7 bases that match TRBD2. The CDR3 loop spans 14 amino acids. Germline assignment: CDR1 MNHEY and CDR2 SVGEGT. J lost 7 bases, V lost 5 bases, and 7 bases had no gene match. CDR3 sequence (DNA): TGTGCCAGCAGTCCCGCGGGAGTGGACGGGGAGCTGTTTTTT. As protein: CASSPAGVDGELFF.

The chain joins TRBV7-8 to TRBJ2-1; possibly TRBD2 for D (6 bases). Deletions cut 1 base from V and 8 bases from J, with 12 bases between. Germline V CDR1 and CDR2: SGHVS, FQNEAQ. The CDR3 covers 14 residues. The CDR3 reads CASSLGGPGDEQFF. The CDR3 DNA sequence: TGTGCCAGCAGCTTAGGGGGCCCGGGGGATGAGCAGTTCTTC.

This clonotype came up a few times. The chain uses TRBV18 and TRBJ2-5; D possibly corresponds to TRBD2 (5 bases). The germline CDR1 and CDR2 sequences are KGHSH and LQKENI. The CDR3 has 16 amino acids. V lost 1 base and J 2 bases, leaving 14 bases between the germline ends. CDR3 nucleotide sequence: TGTGCCAGCTCACCACTTGAGGGAGCAGTGCAAGAGACCCAGTACTTC. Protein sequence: CASSPLEGAVQETQYF.

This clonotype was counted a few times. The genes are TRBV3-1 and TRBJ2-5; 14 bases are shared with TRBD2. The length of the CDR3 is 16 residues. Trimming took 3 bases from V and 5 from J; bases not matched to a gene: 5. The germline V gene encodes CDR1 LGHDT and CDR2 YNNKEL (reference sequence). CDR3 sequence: CASSQGGTSGGETQYF. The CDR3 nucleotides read TGTGCCAGCAGCCAGGGTGGGACTAGCGGGGGCGAGACCCAGTACTTC.

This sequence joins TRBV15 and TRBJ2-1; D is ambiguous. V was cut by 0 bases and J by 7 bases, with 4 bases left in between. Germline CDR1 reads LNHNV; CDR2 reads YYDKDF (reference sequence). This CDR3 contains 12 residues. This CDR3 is CATSREGNEQFF. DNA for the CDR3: TGTGCCACCAGCAGAGAGGGAAATGAGCAGTTCTTC.

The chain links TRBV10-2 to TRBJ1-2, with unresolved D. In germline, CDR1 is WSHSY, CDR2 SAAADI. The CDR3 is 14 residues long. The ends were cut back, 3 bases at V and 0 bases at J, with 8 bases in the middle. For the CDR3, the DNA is TGCGCCAGCAGTGACCCTCGGCCTAACTATGGCTACACCTTC. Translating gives CASSDPRPNYGYTF.